What follows is one T cell receptor beta chain and its context. The data stem from a study of blood T cell repertoires in COVID-19. The wider study: Samples of COVID-19 (acute and convalescent) were obtained from the United States, Italy and Spain. In each case, the material was cDNA or gDNA derived from T cells, B-cell-depleted T cells, or PBMCs.

The authors' processing: Reference gene primer amplification gave nucleated cell count estimates. Sequencing used immunoSEQ multiplex PCR; TCRdb keeps in-frame clones, though not all of them. The DNA was the basis for D and trimming; V, J and clone size are from that table. The sample carries about 170,000 clones, around 87% recorded once. CDR3 length: 15 residues. Germline assignment: CDR1 SGHRS and CDR2 YFSETQ. V was clipped by 4 bases and J by 2 bases; unmatched bases: 5. The chain joins TRBV5-1 to TRBJ2-3; 9 positions agree with TRBD2. Sequencing was performed on peripheral blood. This receptor was taken from a woman of 80 years or more in a cohort sampled during active or convalescent COVID-19. CDR3 DNA: TGCGCCAGCAGCCCGCTAGCGGGATACACAGATACGCAGTATTTT. As protein: CASSPLAGYTDTQYF.